This T cell receptor (beta chain) derives from a study of CD8 T cells in Susac syndrome. V dropped 1 base and J dropped 5 bases, with 14 bases sitting between them. This CDR3 region has 16 residues. Germline V lookup: CDR1 SGHVS, CDR2 FNYEAQ. The authors reverse transcribed roughly 0.5 to 1 ug RNA with random hexamers. From the immunoSEQ multiplex PCR reads, TCRdb called clonotypes with MiXCR, one entry per CDR3 protein. The sample holds 170,000 or so distinct CDR3 sequences, more than 95% seen once. The authors carried out high-throughput sequencing of TCR beta. They applied it to CD8+ and CD4+ T cells obtained from blood. The patients with Susac syndrome were individuals who fulfilled the recently defined diagnostic criteria for disease that was either definite or probable.

This receptor was obtained from a human donor with Susac syndrome. The chain uses TRBV7-6 and TRBJ2-2; tentatively, D is TRBD2 (5 bases). Sequencing was carried out using CD4+ T cells from PBMCs. CDR3 nucleotides: TGTGCCAGCAGCTTAGGGGCGGGTCAAGGGACCGGGGAGCTGTTTTTT. It is translated as CASSLGAGQGTGELFF.